This is a list of T cell receptor beta chains from one sample in a study of shared clonotypes between healthy human individuals. TCRdb's copy holds only in-frame clones and misses some; the assay was immunoSEQ multiplex PCR. The sample carries about 450,000 clones, 70% to 85% recorded once. Specimen: PBMCs. These receptors were collected from a woman aged 40-49 years in good health. Some clones in this sample may be carry-over from other donors' samples. The CDR3 runs from the conserved cysteine through the conserved F or W. D genes are given only for firm matches. Only part of the rows carry a size: once, few, many, or a class if the clone is expanded.

clone size,D gene,J gene,V gene,CDR3 DNA,CDR3 protein
.,TRBD2,TRBJ2-1,TRBV5-5,TGTGCCAGCAGCTTGGCCAGGACTAGCGGGAGCTACAATGAGCAGTTCTTC,CASSLARTSGSYNEQFF
.,.,TRBJ2-1,TRBV28,TGTGCCAGCGTCCGGGCGGGCGAGAGCTCCTACAATGAGCAGTTCTTC,CASVRAGESSYNEQFF
.,.,TRBJ1-4,TRBV29-1,TGCAGCGTTGAGGAGTCTACTAATGAAAAACTGTTTTTT,CSVEESTNEKLFF
.,.,TRBJ1-4,TRBV28,TGTGCCAGCAGTTTATTCAGACAGAGGAATGAAAAACTGTTTTTT,CASSLFRQRNEKLFF
.,.,TRBJ2-1,TRBV25-1,TGTGCCAGCAGTGATTGGACCAGGCAGGGGGGTGAGCAGTTCTTC,CASSDWTRQGGEQFF
.,.,TRBJ2-1,TRBV5-5,TGTGCCAGCAGCCGCCCAGCGTCCAATGAGCAGTTCTTC,CASSRPASNEQFF
.,.,TRBJ2-1,TRBV5-1,TGCGCCAGCAGCGTAATGGACTCTTCCTACAATGAGCAGTTCTTC,CASSVMDSSYNEQFF
.,.,TRBJ1-2,TRBV30,TGTGCCTTAGGACCTAGGGGCTATGGCTACACCTTC,CALGPRGYGYTF
.,TRBD2,TRBJ2-2,TRBV19,TGTGCCAGTAGTATAATCGCGGGAGGGTCTACCGGGGAGCTGTTTTTT,CASSIIAGGSTGELFF
.,TRBD1,TRBJ1-1,TRBV5-1,TGCGCCAGCGCCGACAGGGCAACCTTGAACACTGAAGCTTTCTTT,CASADRATLNTEAFF
.,TRBD1,TRBJ1-5,TRBV30,TGTGCCTGGTCGACAGGGGGCAATCAGCCCCAGCATTTT,CAWSTGGNQPQHF
few,.,TRBJ2-5,TRBV11-2,TGTGCCAGCAGCCCCCTAGGGGAGACCCAGTACTTC,CASSPLGETQYF
.,.,TRBJ1-4,TRBV21-1,TGTGCCAGCAGCAAAAGGGAACAGGGGACTAATGAAAAACTGTTTTTT,CASSKREQGTNEKLFF
.,TRBD2,TRBJ2-1,TRBV7-9,TGTGCCAGCAGCTTAGTGCGGGAGGAAAAGCAGTTCTTC,CASSLVREEKQFF
.,.,TRBJ2-5,TRBV11-2,TGTGCCAGCAGCTTTACGGGAGCCGGGGAGACCCAGTACTTC,CASSFTGAGETQYF
.,TRBD2,TRBJ2-7,TRBV5-1,TGCGCCACCTCATGGGGCGGGAGGGCCTACGAGCAGTACTTC,CATSWGGRAYEQYF